What follows describes a single T cell receptor (beta chain). Its specificity is not known. The PCR made use of 60 Vbeta and 13 Jbeta primers. Sequenced by immunoSEQ multiplex PCR; TCRdb stores in-frame clones only, minus some. The table includes over 150,000 clones, 70% to 85% detected once. Trimming took off 5 bases at V and 2 bases at J, with 9 bases between the two ends. Germline V gene data show CDR1 as SGHTA and CDR2 as FQGTGA. The CDR3 has 14 residues. These data belong to a study of cytomegalovirus exposure and HLA in healthy donors. Findings and limits, study-wide: Excluded were some V segments that proved indistinguishable, including TRBV6-2 and TRBV6-3. In a later analysis, the majority of CMV-associated beta chains seemingly showed HLA restriction. Later analysis found that TCR beta chains associated with HLA were more clonally expanded than other, equally common chains.

The source is a man aged 18 to 29 in good health and CMV-seronegative. Sequencing was done on a sample of PBMCs. This rearrangement joins TRBV7-3 to TRBJ2-2, with no clear D. CDR3 sequence: CASSPNSNTGELFF. The CDR3 bases are TGTGCCAGCAGCCCCAATTCCAACACCGGGGAGCTGTTTTTT.